Reported below is one T cell receptor beta chain. The CDR3 extends over 15 amino acids. Germline V gene sequence: CDR1 LNHDA, CDR2 SQIVND (reference sequence). The V gene lost 6 bases and the J gene lost 1 base, with 15 bases spanning the gap. This sample was included in a study of radiotherapy plus CTLA-4 blockade in lung cancer. Study-wide context: An objective response was seen in roughly 20% of patients, and disease control in 31%.

Clones were sequenced by immunoSEQ multiplex PCR, and TCRdb holds only the in-frame ones, with some missing. The sample has more than 90,000 clones, approximately 80% seen once. This TCR was recovered from a human donor with non-small cell lung cancer that progressed on radiotherapy plus ipilimumab. This specimen consisted of peripheral blood, obtained from a patient treated with radiotherapy plus ipilimumab. V is TRBV19 and J is TRBJ1-1, with D hard to call. The CDR3 loop reads CASSRLAVSNTEAFF. The DNA for the CDR3 is TGTGCCAGTAGCCGGCTAGCGGTCTCGAACACTGAAGCTTTCTTT. Combining the CDR3 with reference TRBV19 and TRBJ1-1 gives the whole variable domain DGGITQSPKYLFRKEGQNVTLSCEQNLNHDAMYWYRQDPGQGLRLIYYSQIVNDFQKGDIAEGYSVSREKKESFPLTVTSAQKNPTAFYLCASSRLAVSNTEAFFGQGTRLTVV.